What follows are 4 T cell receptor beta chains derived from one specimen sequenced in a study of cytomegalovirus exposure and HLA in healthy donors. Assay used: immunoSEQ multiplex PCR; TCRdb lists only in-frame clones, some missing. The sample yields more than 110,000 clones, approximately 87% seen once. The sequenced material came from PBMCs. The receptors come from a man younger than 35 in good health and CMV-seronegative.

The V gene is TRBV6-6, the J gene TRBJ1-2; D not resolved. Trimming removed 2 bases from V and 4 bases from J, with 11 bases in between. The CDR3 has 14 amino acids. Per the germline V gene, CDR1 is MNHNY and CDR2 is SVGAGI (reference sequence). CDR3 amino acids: CASSYREVGYGYTF. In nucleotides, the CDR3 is TGTGCCAGCAGTTACCGAGAGGTGGGCTATGGCTACACCTTC.

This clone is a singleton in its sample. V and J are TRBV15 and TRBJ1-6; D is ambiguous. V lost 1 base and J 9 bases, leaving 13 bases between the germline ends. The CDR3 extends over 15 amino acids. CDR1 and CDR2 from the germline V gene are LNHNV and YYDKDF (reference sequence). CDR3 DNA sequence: TGTGCCACCAGCAGAGGGGGAGGGAGTACTTCACCCCTCCACTTT. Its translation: CATSRGGGSTSPLHF.

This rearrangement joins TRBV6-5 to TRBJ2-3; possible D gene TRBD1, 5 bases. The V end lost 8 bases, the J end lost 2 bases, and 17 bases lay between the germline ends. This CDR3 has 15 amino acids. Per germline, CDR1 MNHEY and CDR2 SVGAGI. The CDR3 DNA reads TGTGCCAGCTCCCTTCAGGGCGTACTCACAGATACGCAGTATTTT. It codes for CASSLQGVLTDTQYF.

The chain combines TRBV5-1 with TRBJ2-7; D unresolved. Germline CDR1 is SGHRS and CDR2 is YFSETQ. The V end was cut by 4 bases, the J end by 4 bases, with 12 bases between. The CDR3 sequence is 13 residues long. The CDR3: CASSPDLGYEQYF. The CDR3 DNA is TGCGCCAGCAGCCCCGACCTCGGGTACGAGCAGTACTTC.